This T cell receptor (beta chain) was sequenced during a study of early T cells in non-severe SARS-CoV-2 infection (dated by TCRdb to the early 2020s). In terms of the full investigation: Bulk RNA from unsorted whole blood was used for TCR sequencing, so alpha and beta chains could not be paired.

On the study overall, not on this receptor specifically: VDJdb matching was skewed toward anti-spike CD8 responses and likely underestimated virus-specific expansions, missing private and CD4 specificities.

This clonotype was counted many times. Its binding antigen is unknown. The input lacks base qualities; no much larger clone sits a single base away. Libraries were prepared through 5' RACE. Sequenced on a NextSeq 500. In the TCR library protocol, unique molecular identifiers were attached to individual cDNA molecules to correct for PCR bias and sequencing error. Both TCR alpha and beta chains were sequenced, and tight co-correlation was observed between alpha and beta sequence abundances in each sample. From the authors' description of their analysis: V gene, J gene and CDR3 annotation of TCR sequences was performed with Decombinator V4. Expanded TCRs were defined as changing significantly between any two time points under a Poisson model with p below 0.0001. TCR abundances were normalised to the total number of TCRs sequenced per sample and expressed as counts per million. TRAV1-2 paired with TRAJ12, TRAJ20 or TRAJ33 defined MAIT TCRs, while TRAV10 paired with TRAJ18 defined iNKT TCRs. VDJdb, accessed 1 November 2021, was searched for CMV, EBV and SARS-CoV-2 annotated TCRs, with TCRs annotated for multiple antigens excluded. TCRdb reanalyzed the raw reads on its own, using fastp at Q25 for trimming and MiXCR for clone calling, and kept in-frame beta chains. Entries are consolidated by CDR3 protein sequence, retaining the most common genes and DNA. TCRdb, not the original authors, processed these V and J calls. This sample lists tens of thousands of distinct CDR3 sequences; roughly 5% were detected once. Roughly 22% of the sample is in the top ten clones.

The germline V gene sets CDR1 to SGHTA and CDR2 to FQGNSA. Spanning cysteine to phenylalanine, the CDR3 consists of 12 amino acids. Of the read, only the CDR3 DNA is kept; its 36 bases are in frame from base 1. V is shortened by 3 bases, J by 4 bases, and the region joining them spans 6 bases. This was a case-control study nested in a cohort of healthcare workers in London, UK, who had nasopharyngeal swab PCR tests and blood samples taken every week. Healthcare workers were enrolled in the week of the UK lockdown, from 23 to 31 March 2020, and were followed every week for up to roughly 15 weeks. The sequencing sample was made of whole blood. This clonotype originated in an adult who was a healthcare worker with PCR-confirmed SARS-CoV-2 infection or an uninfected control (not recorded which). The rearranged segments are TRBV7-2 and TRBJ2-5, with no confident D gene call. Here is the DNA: TGTGCCAGCAGCTTTCGGTCAGAGACCCAGTACTTC. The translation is CASSFRSETQYF.